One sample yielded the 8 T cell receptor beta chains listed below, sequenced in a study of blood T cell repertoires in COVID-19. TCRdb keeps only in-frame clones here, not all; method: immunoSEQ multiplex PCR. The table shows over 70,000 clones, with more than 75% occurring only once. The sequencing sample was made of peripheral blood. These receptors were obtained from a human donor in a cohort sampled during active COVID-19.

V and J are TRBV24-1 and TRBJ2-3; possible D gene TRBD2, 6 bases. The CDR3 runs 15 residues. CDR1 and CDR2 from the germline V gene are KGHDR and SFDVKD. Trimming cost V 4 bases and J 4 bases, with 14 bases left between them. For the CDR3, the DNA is TGTGCCACCAGTGACCGGCAGGAGGGCCCAGATACGCAGTATTTT. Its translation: CATSDRQEGPDTQYF.

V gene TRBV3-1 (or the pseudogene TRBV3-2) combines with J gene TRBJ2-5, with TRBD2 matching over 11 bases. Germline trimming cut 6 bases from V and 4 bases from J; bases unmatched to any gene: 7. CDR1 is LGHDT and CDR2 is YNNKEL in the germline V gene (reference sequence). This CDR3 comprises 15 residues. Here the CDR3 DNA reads TGTGCCAGCAGTCGAGTCGGGACTAGCGGAGAGACCCAGTACTTC. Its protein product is CASSRVGTSGETQYF.

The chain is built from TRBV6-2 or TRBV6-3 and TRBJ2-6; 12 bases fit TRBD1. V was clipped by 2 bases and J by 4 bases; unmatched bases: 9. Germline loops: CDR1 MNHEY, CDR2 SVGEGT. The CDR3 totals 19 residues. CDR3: CASSYGPGQGASGANVLTF. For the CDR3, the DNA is TGTGCCAGCAGTTACGGTCCGGGACAGGGGGCCTCAGGGGCCAACGTCCTGACTTTC.

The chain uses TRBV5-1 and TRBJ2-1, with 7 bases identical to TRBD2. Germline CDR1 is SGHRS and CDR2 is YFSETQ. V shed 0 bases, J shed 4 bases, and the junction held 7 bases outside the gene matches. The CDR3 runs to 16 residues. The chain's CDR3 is CASSLGGGTTYNEQFF. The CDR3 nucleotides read TGCGCCAGCAGCTTGGGGGGCGGGACTACGTACAATGAGCAGTTCTTC.

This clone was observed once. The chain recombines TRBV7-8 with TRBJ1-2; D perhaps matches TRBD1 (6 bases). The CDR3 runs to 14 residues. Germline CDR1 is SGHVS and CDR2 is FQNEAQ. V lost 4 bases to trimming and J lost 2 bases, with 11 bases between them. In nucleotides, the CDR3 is TGTGCCAGCAGCTCCTTCAGGGGAAACTATGGCTACACCTTC. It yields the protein CASSSFRGNYGYTF.

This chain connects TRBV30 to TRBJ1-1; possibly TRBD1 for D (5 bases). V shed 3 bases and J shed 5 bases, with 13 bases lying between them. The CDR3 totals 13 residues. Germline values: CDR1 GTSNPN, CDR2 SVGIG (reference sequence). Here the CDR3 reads CAWRLREMTEAFF. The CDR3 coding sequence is TGTGCCTGGAGACTCAGGGAAATGACTGAAGCTTTCTTT.

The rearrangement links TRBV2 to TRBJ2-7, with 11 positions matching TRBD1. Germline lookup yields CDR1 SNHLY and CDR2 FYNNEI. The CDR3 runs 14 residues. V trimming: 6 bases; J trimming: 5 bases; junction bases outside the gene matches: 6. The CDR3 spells CASSSRTGGNEQYF. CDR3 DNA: TGTGCCAGCAGCTCTCGGACAGGGGGCAACGAGCAGTACTTC.

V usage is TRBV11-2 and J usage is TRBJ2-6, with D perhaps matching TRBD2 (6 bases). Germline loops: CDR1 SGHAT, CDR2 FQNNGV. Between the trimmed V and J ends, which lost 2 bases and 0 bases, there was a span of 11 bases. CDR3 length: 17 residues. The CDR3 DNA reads TGTGCCAGCAGCTTATTGCCGACTAGCTCTGGGGCCAACGTCCTGACTTTC. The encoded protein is CASSLLPTSSGANVLTF.